This record covers a single T cell receptor (beta chain). Original handling: Amplified reference gene primers provided the basis for estimating nucleated cell counts. Using immunoSEQ multiplex PCR, the repertoire was profiled, and TCRdb retains in-frame clones only, with some absent. V and J calls and clone size follow that table, whereas D and trimming were derived from the DNA. This table has roughly 64,000 clones, about 86% appearing once. The CDR3 covers 13 residues. Germline CDR1 MNHEY, CDR2 SVGAGI. V was pared by 7 bases and J by 4 bases, with 13 bases between. These data come from a study of blood T cell repertoires in COVID-19. Study-level information: Samples came from the United States, Italy and Spain, spanning acute and convalescent COVID-19. The analysed material was cDNA or gDNA that came from T cells, B-cell-depleted T cells, or PBMCs.

This receptor was taken from a man aged 35 to 55 with acute or convalescent COVID-19. Source material: peripheral blood. This rearrangement joins TRBV6-5 to TRBJ1-1, with a tentative D call TRBD1 (5 bases). In DNA form, the CDR3 reads TGTGCCAGCATCCAGGGTTTGGGCACTGAAGCTTTCTTT. Its translation is CASIQGLGTEAFF.